One and the same sample provided the 28 T cell receptor beta chains below, sequenced in a study of tumor-infiltrating lymphocytes in oesophageal squamous cell carcinoma (dated by TCRdb to 2016 to 2017). Libraries came from PCR. Sequencing took place on an Illumina HiSeq 2000. The public reads were quality trimmed at Q25 with fastp and then assembled into clones with MiXCR by TCRdb, keeping productive beta chains. Rows merge per CDR3 protein into single entries with the most common DNA and genes. The sample table holds about 12,000 distinct CDR3 sequences, of which approximately 52% were seen once. The top ten constitute under 30% of the sample. Source material: esophageal tumor tissue. Receptors originate from a female donor with esophageal squamous cell carcinoma.

The sample holds one count of this clonotype. V is TRBV19 and J is TRBJ2-2; 8 bases align to TRBD2. CDR3 size: 14 residues. The junction had 5 bases not matched to a gene; V was cut back by 7 bases and J by 4 bases. Germline CDR1 is LNHDA and CDR2 is SQIVND (reference sequence). The CDR3 nucleotides are TGTGCCAGTAATAGCGGGACTCCCACCGGGGAGCTGTTTTTT. Protein product: CASNSGTPTGELFF.

The chain joins TRBV11-2 to TRBJ2-5, with D perhaps TRBD1 (6 bases). The CDR3 totals 14 residues. The V and J ends lost 2 bases and 2 bases respectively, with 9 bases between them. Germline assignment: CDR1 SGHAT and CDR2 FQNNGV. The CDR3 protein is CASSLNRVQETQYF. CDR3 DNA: TGTGCCAGCAGCTTAAACAGGGTTCAAGAGACCCAGTACTTC.

The chain carries TRBV27 and TRBJ2-5, with D possibly TRBD1 on 6 matching bases. Germline CDR1 and CDR2: MNHEY and SMNVEV (reference sequence). V was trimmed by 6 bases and J by 11 bases, leaving 28 bases between them. The CDR3 sequence is 16 residues long. Written as DNA, the CDR3 is TGTGCCAGCAGACCAGGGACACCCAGAATATACAATGAGCAGTACTTC. It translates to CASRPGTPRIYNEQYF.

The sample holds one count of this clonotype. This sequence joins TRBV6-1 and TRBJ2-5; TRBD2 might be the D (6 bases). The J call may be mistaken, given a closer DNA end match to TRBJ2-7. Germline CDR1 reads MNHNS; CDR2 reads SASEGT. The CDR3 extends over 12 amino acids. The CDR3 loop is CATRGSPSEQYF. CDR3 DNA: TGTGCCACCCGGGGGTCGCCCTCCGAGCAGTACTTC.

The chain employs TRBV7-9 and TRBJ1-1; D may be TRBD1 (6 bases). Germline V CDR1 and CDR2: SEHNR, FQNEAQ (reference sequence). Trimming removed 0 bases from V and 5 bases from J, with 10 bases in between. CDR3 length equals 14 residues. Here the CDR3 DNA reads TGTGCCAGCAGCTTAGCGGGGGCGAAAACTGAAGCTTTCTTT. It specifies CASSLAGAKTEAFF.

This clonotype was counted once. This sequence joins TRBV7-2 and TRBJ2-1; 8 bases are shared with TRBD2. Matching the DNA end better, TRBJ2-7 makes the J call doubtful. The CDR3 spans 13 residues. Germline assignment: CDR1 SGHTA and CDR2 FQGNSA. The CDR3 sequence is CASSLVAGNEQYF. As DNA, the CDR3 is TGTGCCAGCAGCTTAGTAGCGGGAAATGAGCAGTACTTC.

This chain joins TRBV11-1 and TRBJ2-3, with TRBD2 identical over 12 bases. Judging by the DNA end, TRBJ2-5 fits better; the J call may be wrong. The CDR3 totals 16 residues. Germline V gene data show CDR1 as SGHAT and CDR2 as FQDESV (reference sequence). The CDR3 DNA is TGTGCCAGCAGCTTAGGGACTAGCGGGGCCCAGAAGACCCAGTACTTC. This encodes CASSLGTSGAQKTQYF.

In its sample, this clonotype was seen a few times. The rearrangement joins TRBV7-3 to TRBJ2-5; 7 bases line up with TRBD2. The CDR3 is 15 residues long. Germline values: CDR1 SGHTA, CDR2 FQGTGA. The ends lost 1 base at V and 1 base at J; junction bases unmatched: 3. The CDR3 spells CASSLSSGGQETQYF. In nucleotides, the CDR3 is TGTGCCAGCAGCTTAAGTTCGGGGGGCCAAGAGACCCAGTACTTC.

The J gene is TRBJ1-1, the V gene TRBV7-2, with 7 bases fitting TRBD1. J gave up 0 bases and V 6 bases, and 4 bases lay outside the gene matches. The CDR3 contains 14 residues. Per the germline V gene, CDR1 is SGHTA and CDR2 is FQGNSA. The CDR3 is CASSHRGLNTEAFF. The CDR3 region has the DNA TGTGCCAGCAGTCACAGGGGACTGAACACTGAAGCTTTCTTT. The whole variable domain, filled in from reference TRBV7-2 and TRBJ1-1, reads GAGVSQSPSNKVTEKGKDVELRCDPISGHTALYWYRQSLGQGLEFLIYFQGNSAPDKSGLPSDRFSAERTGGSVSTLTIQRTQQEDSAVYLCASSHRGLNTEAFFGQGTRLTVV.

This clonotype was counted a few times. A much larger clone sits a single nucleotide away, making a read error possible. J is TRBJ2-2 and V is TRBV2; tentatively, D is TRBD1 (6 bases). Germline V CDR1 and CDR2: SNHLY, FYNNEI. Trimming left V 6 bases short and J 1 base short, with 6 bases between. The CDR3 covers 13 residues. CDR3 residues: CASRTGNTGELFF. CDR3 nucleotide sequence: TGTGCCAGCAGGACAGGGAACACCGGGGAGCTGTTTTTT. The entire variable domain, with the rest obtained from reference TRBV2 and TRBJ2-2, is as follows: EPEVTQTPSHQVTQMGQEVILRCVPISNHLYFYWYRQILGQKVEFLVSFYNNEISEKSEIFDDQFSVERPDGSNFTLKIRSTKLEDSAMYFCASRTGNTGELFFGEGSRLTVL.

The chain combines TRBV7-2 with TRBJ2-5; D may match TRBD1 or TRBD2 (5 bases each). The V end lost 3 bases, the J end lost 5 bases, and 19 bases lay between the germline ends. The CDR3 is 16 residues long. Looked up from germline, CDR1 is SGHTA and CDR2 is FQGNSA. The CDR3 nucleotides are TGTGCCAGCAGCTTCCCTACCCCCCCGGGACGGGAGACCCAGTACTTC. This sequence encodes CASSFPTPPGRETQYF.

This clonotype was seen a handful of times. This chain links TRBV7-6 with TRBJ2-3, with 12 bases fitting TRBD2. Germline CDR1 reads SGHVS; CDR2 reads FNYEAQ. After removal of 2 bases from V and 6 bases from J, the junction contained 12 bases not matched to a gene. CDR3 length equals 18 residues. Here the CDR3 reads CASSLTPRLAGGLDTQYF. The CDR3 coding sequence is TGTGCCAGCAGCTTAACCCCCCGCCTAGCGGGAGGGCTTGATACGCAGTATTTT.

This clonotype occurred many times. The rearrangement links TRBV6-4 to TRBJ2-7; D is uncertain. The length of the CDR3 is 11 residues. Germline V CDR1 and CDR2: MRHNA, SNTAGT. The V gene lost 4 bases and the J gene lost 5 bases, with 6 bases spanning the gap. The CDR3, as DNA: TGTGCCAGCAGTGGGCCTCACGAGCAGTACTTC. Translated, it gives CASSGPHEQYF.

The chain is built from TRBV11-3 and TRBJ2-1; 11 nucleotides agree with TRBD2. The DNA end lines up better with TRBJ2-7; the J call may be wrong. CDR3 length: 13 residues. Germline CDR1 is SGHNT and CDR2 is YENEEA. For the CDR3, the DNA is TGTGCCAGCAGCGCGGGACTAGCGGACGAGCAGTACTTC. This sequence encodes CASSAGLADEQYF.

This chain links TRBV7-2 with TRBJ2-6, with 7 positions matching TRBD2. This CDR3 spans 20 amino acids. With 5 bases clipped from V and 0 bases from J, the junction kept 16 bases outside the gene matches. Germline assignment: CDR1 SGHTA and CDR2 FQGNSA. In nucleotides, the CDR3 is TGTGCCAGCAGCCGAGTAAGGAGCGGGACTTTTGTCTCTGGGGCCAACGTCCTGACTTTC. Residues: CASSRVRSGTFVSGANVLTF.

This clonotype was picked up one time. V and J are TRBV7-2 and TRBJ2-5; 10 bases are a match to TRBD1. The J segment lost 11 bases and the V segment lost 5 bases, leaving 14 bases of the junction unmatched. Germline values: CDR1 SGHTA, CDR2 FQGNSA. The CDR3 is 15 residues long. The CDR3 DNA reads TGTGCCAGCAGCCCCCAGGGACAGGGGCACAATGAGCAGTACTTC. It yields the protein CASSPQGQGHNEQYF.

This clonotype was counted a few times. This may come from a read error, since a much larger clone is one base off. The chain uses TRBV5-8 and TRBJ2-5; possible D gene TRBD1, 5 bases. CDR3 length: 15 residues. Germline CDR1 reads SGHTS; CDR2 reads YDEGEE. The V gene lost 4 bases and the J gene lost 11 bases, with 24 bases spanning the gap. CDR3 coding DNA: TGTGCCAGCAGCCCGGGCCTCCCAGGGTACAATGAGCAGTACTTC. Protein product: CASSPGLPGYNEQYF.

V gene TRBV5-1 combines with J gene TRBJ2-7, with 12 nucleotides matching TRBD2. Germline CDR1 is SGHRS and CDR2 is YFSETQ. This CDR3 has 15 amino acids. The trim removed 4 bases at V and 4 bases at J, leaving 6 bases unmatched. CDR3 coding DNA: TGCGCCAGCAGCGAAGGACTAGCGGGGCCTTACGAGCAGTACTTC. Translation gives CASSEGLAGPYEQYF.

V usage is TRBV7-2 and J usage is TRBJ2-7; possibly TRBD2 for D (5 bases). Germline V gene data show CDR1 as SGHTA and CDR2 as FQGNSA. The CDR3 runs 16 residues. V was shortened by 1 base and J by 7 bases, with 20 bases between the two germline ends. CDR3 DNA: TGTGCCAGCAGCTTAGTGCCTAGCCCTTCCTACAATGAGCAGTACTTC. Translation gives CASSLVPSPSYNEQYF.

The V and J genes are TRBV7-2 and TRBJ2-1, with a possible D match to TRBD2 (5 bases). The DNA end is more similar to TRBJ2-3, so the J call may be wrong. This CDR3 contains 19 residues. The V gene's germline CDR1 is SGHTA and CDR2 FQGNSA. CDR3 in DNA: TGTGCCAGCAGCTTAGTCCGGACTTCCCGCACCCCTAGCACAGATACGCAGTATTTT. This codes for CASSLVRTSRTPSTDTQYF.

A note on this clonotype: Relative to the germline gene, one junction end is altered; a read error may explain this. The chain has TRBV6-2 or TRBV6-3 and TRBJ1-1, with 8 nucleotides matching TRBD1. Germline loops: CDR1 MNHEY, CDR2 SVGEGT. The CDR3 totals 14 residues. The CDR3 nucleotides are TGTGCCAGCAGGGCGGACAGGGTGAAAACTGAAGCTTTCTTT. It codes for CASRADRVKTEAFF.

The chain employs TRBV5-1 and TRBJ2-1; 14 nucleotides align to TRBD2. The J call may be wrong; the DNA end is better matched by TRBJ2-5. The CDR3 loop spans 17 amino acids. Germline CDR1 is SGHRS and CDR2 is YFSETQ. This chain's CDR3 is CASSSARGLAGVETQYF. CDR3 bases: TGCGCCAGCAGCTCAGCCCGGGGACTAGCGGGAGTGGAGACCCAGTACTTC.

This clonotype was detected once. The gene calls are TRBV7-2 and TRBJ2-5; tentatively, D is TRBD1 (5 bases). The J call may be mistaken, given a closer DNA end match to TRBJ1-1. The CDR3 sequence is 15 residues long. Germline V gene lookup returns CDR1 SGHTA and CDR2 FQGNSA. CDR3 region: CASSLQGVQVAEAFF. The DNA for the CDR3 is TGTGCCAGCAGCCTCCAGGGAGTCCAAGTCGCTGAAGCTTTCTTT.

This clonotype has a count of ten or more. The chain has TRBV18 and TRBJ2-3; D not certain. The CDR3 covers 13 residues. CDR1 is KGHSH and CDR2 is LQKENI in the germline V gene. V was pared by 3 bases and J by 3 bases, with 7 bases between. DNA of the CDR3: TGTGCCAGCTCACCGTTAGGGACAGATACGCAGTATTTT. Protein product: CASSPLGTDTQYF.

This clonotype was detected ten times or more. V is TRBV7-2 and J is TRBJ2-1; D might be TRBD1 or TRBD2, each matching 5 bases. Germline CDR1 SGHTA, CDR2 FQGNSA. The V gene lost 5 bases and the J gene lost 7 bases, with 12 bases spanning the gap. The length of the CDR3 is 13 residues. The CDR3 nucleotides are TGTGCCAGCAGCCATACGTGGGGGAATGAGCAGTTCTTC. It encodes CASSHTWGNEQFF.

This chain uses TRBV6-2 or TRBV6-3 with TRBJ1-5; no reliable D call. Between the trimmed V and J ends, which lost 6 bases and 0 bases, there was a span of 9 bases. CDR1 and CDR2 from the germline V gene are MNHEY and SVGEGT. The CDR3 extends over 14 amino acids. This chain's CDR3 is CASRRLDSNQPQHF. The CDR3 DNA sequence: TGTGCCAGCAGAAGACTGGATAGCAATCAGCCCCAGCATTTT.

On this clonotype: This clone may be a read error of a much larger clone one base away. CDR3 nucleotides: TGTGCCAGCAGCTTAGAAGTCGGGGAGCTGTATTTT. It encodes CASSLEVGELYF. This chain joins TRBV11-2 and TRBJ2-3; D is perhaps TRBD2 (5 bases). CDR3 length: 12 residues. Trimming cost V 0 bases and J 14 bases, with 12 bases left between them. Germline V gives CDR1 SGHAT, CDR2 FQNNGV.

By share, this clonotype ranks as medium-sized. The chain recombines TRBV6-1 with TRBJ1-1; D may be TRBD1 (5 bases). In germline, CDR1 is MNHNS, CDR2 SASEGT. This CDR3 is 15 amino acids long. Trimming left V 8 bases short and J 3 bases short, with 19 bases between. As DNA, the CDR3 is TGTGCCAGCGGTAAGGGTACAGGAGGTCACACTGAAGCTTTCTTT. The encoded protein is CASGKGTGGHTEAFF.